The clone carrying this T cell receptor beta chain was seen repeatedly, ten times or more. The CDR3 is made up of 14 amino acids. The germline V gene has CDR1 LNHDA and CDR2 SQIVND (reference sequence). Trimming shortened V by 3 bases and J by 13 bases, and 16 bases separated the two germline ends. This entry belongs to a study of T cells in Graves' hyperthyroidism and ophthalmopathy. Amplified regions were TCR beta CDR3 sequences from RNA transcripts. When the TCR CDR3 underwent first-round RT-PCR, the HTBI primer set was used. TCRdb re-called the multiplex PCR reads through MiXCR, storing one row per CDR3 protein. The table lists hundreds of thousands of distinct CDR3 sequences, over 35% of them singletons, with around a third in the top ten.

This sequence was found in a woman in her forties with Graves' hyperthyroidism. The sample comprised blood. V is TRBV19 and J is TRBJ1-6; D uncertain. CDR3 bases: TGTGCCAGTAGTATCATCCGCGGGGTCGATCCCCTCCACTTT. Its translation is CASSIIRGVDPLHF.